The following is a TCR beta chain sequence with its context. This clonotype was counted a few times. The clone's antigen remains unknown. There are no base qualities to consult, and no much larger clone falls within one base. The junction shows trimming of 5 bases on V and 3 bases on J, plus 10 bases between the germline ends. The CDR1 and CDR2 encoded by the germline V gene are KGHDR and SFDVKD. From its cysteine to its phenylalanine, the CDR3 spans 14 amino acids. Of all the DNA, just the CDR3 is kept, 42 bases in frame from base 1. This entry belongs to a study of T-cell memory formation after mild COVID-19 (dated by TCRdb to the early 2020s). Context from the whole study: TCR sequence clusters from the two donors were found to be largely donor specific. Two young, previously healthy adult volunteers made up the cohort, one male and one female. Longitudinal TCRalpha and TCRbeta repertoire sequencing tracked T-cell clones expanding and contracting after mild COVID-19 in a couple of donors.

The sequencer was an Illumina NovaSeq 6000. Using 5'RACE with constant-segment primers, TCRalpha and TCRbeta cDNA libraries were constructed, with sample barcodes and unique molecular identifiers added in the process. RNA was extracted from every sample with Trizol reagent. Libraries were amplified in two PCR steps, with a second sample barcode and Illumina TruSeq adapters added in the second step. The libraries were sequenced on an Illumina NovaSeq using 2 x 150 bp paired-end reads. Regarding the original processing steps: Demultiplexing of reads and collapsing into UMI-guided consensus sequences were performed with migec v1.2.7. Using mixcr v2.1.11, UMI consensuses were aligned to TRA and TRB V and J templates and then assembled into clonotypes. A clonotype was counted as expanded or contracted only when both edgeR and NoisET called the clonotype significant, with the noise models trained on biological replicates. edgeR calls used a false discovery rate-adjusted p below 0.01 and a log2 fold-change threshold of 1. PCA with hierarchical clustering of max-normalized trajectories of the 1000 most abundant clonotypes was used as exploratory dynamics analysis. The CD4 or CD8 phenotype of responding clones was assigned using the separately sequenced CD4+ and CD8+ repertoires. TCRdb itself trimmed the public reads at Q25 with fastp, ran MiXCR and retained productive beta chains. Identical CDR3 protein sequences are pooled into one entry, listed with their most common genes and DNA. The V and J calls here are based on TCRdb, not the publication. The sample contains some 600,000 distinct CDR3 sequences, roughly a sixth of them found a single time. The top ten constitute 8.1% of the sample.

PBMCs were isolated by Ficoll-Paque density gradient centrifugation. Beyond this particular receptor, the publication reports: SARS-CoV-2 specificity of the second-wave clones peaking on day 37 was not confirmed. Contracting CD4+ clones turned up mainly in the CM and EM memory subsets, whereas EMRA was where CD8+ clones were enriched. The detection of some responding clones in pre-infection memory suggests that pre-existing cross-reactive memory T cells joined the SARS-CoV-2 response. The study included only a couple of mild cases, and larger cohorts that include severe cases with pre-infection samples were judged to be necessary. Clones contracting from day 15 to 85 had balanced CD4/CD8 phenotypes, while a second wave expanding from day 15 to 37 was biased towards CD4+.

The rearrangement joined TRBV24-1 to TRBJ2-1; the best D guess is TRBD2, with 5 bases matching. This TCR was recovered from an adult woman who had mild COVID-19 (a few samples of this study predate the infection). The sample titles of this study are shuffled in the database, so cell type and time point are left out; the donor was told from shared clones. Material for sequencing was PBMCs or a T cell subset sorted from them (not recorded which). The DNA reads TGTGCCACCAGTGTCGGGGTGTACTACAATGAGCAGTTCTTC. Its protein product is CATSVGVYYNEQFF.